A single T cell receptor (beta chain) is shown here with its context. Antigen: not known. V lost 5 bases and J 10 bases, leaving 14 bases between the germline ends. This CDR3 contains 12 residues. Germline V gene lookup returns CDR1 PRHDT and CDR2 FYEKMQ (reference sequence). This entry is derived from a study of cytomegalovirus exposure and HLA in healthy donors. In the PCR, 60 Vbeta and 13 Jbeta primers were used. Using immunoSEQ multiplex PCR, the repertoire was profiled, and TCRdb retains in-frame clones only, with some absent. The sample lists under 150,000 clones, around 76% occurring once. Study-wide results and caveats: A cluster of highly shared sequence variants was likely a sequencing artifact. Later analysis indicated greater clonal expansion among HLA-associated TCR beta chains than among equally common other chains.

Material for sequencing was PBMCs. The chain joins TRBV13 to TRBJ1-1, with a tentative D call TRBD1 (6 bases). This TCR was sampled from a male donor in good health and CMV-seronegative. CDR3 residues: CASSQGPSRAFF. For the CDR3, the DNA is TGTGCCAGCAGCCAGGGGCCTTCGAGAGCTTTCTTT. Supplemented by reference TRBV13 and TRBJ1-1, the full variable domain reads AAGVIQSPRHLIKEKRETATLKCYPIPRHDTVYWYQQGPGQDPQFLISFYEKMQSDKGSIPDRFSAQQFSDYHSELNMSSLELGDSALYFCASSQGPSRAFFGQGTRLTVV.